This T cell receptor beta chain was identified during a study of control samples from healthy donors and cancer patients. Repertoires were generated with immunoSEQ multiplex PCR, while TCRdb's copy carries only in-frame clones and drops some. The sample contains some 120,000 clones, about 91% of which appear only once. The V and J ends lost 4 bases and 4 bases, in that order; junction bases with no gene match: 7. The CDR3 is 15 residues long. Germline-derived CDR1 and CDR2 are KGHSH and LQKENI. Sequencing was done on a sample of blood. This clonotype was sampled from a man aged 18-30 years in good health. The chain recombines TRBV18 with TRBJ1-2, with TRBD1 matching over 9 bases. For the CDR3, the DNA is TGTGCCAGCTCACGGGGACAGGGACGAGTCTATGGCTACACCTTC. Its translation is CASSRGQGRVYGYTF.